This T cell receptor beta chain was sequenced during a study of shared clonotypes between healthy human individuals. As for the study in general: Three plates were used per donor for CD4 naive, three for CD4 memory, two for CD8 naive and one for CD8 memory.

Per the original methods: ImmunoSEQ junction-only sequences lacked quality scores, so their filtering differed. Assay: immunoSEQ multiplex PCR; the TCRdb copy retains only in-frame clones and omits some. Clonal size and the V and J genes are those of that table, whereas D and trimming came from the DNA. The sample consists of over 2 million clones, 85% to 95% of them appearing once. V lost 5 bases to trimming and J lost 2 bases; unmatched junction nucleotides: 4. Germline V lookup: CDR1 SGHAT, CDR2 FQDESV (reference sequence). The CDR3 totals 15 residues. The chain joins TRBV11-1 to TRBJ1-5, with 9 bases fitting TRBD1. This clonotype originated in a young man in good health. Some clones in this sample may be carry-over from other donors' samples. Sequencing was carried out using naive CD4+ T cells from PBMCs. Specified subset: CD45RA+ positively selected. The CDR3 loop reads CASSPRDRGNQPQHF. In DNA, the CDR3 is TGTGCCAGCAGCCCGAGGGACAGGGGCAATCAGCCCCAGCATTTT.